The 2 T cell receptor beta chains reported below all come from one sample, sequenced in a study of cytomegalovirus exposure and HLA in healthy donors. The PCR made use of 60 Vbeta and 13 Jbeta primers. TCRdb's copy holds only in-frame clones and misses some; the assay was immunoSEQ multiplex PCR. Of about 130,000 clones listed, over 15% are singletons. Specimen: PBMCs. The receptor source for this set is a female donor in good health and CMV-seropositive.

The chain combines TRBV29-1 with TRBJ2-1; weak D call: TRBD2 (5 bases). CDR3 length: 14 residues. The ends were cut back, 1 base at V and 7 bases at J, with 14 bases in the middle. CDR1 SQVTM and CDR2 ANQGSEA come from the germline V gene. CDR3 nucleotides: TGCAGCGTTGAAGGTGGGAGAACGGGGAATGAGCAGTTCTTC. Translation gives CSVEGGRTGNEQFF.

The gene calls are TRBV7-8 and TRBJ1-5, with D uncertain. Germline V CDR1 and CDR2: SGHVS, FQNEAQ. The V and J ends lost 0 bases and 0 bases respectively, with 9 bases between them. The CDR3 totals 16 residues. As DNA, the CDR3 is TGTGCCAGCAGCTTAGCGAATTCAGATAGCAATCAGCCCCAGCATTTT. Residues: CASSLANSDSNQPQHF.